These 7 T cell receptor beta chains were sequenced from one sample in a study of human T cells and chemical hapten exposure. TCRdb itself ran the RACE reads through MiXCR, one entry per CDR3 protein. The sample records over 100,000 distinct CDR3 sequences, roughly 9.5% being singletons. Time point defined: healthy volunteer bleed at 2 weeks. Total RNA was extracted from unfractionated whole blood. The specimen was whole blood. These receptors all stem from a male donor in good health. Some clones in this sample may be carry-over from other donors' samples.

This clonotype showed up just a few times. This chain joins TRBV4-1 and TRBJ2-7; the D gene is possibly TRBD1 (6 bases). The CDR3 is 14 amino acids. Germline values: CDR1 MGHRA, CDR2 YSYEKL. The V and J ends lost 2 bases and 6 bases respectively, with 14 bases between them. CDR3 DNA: TGCGCCAGCAGCCAAAATACAGGGATGGGCGAGCAGTACTTC. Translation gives CASSQNTGMGEQYF.

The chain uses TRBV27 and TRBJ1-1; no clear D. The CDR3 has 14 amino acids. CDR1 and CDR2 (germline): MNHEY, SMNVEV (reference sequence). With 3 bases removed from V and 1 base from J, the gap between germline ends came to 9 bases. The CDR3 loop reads CASSLGGSNTEAFF. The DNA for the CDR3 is TGTGCCAGCAGTTTGGGAGGGTCGAACACTGAAGCTTTCTTT.

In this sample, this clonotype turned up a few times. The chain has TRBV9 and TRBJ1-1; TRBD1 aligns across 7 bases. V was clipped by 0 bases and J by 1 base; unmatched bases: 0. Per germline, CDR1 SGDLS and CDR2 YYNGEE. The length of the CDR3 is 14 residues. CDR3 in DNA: TGTGCCAGCAGCGTAGCAGGGGGGAACACTGAAGCTTTCTTT. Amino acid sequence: CASSVAGGNTEAFF. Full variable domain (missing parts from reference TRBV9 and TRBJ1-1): DSGVTQTPKHLITATGQRVTLRCSPRSGDLSVYWYQQSLDQGLQFLIQYYNGEERAKGNILERFSAQQFPDLHSELNLSSLELGDSALYFCASSVAGGNTEAFFGQGTRLTVV.

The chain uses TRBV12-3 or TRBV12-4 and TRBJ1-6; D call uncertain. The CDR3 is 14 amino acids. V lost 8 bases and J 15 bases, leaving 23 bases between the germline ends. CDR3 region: CASHGSKWDLGLHF. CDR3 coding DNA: TGTGCCAGCCACGGCAGTAAGTGGGATTTAGGCCTCCACTTT.

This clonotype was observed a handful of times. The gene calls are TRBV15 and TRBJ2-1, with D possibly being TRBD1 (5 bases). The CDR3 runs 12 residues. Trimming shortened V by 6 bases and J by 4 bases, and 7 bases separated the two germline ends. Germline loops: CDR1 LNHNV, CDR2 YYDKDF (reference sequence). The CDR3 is CATSHRYNEQFF. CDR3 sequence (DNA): TGTGCCACCAGTCACAGGTACAATGAGCAGTTCTTC.

CDR3 protein: CASSLTGSEQYF. DNA for the CDR3: TGTGCCAGCAGCTTAACAGGGAGCGAGCAGTACTTC. The gene calls are TRBV5-6 and TRBJ2-7; perhaps TRBD1 as D (6 bases). Between the trimmed V and J ends, which lost 2 bases and 6 bases, there was a span of 9 bases. The germline gives CDR1 SGHDT, CDR2 YYEEEE. The CDR3 has 12 residues.

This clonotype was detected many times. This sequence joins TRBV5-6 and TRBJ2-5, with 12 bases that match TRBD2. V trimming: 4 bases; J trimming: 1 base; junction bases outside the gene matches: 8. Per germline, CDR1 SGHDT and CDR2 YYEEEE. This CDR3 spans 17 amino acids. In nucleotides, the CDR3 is TGTGCCAGCAGCCTGGGACTAGCGGGCACACTCCAAGAGACCCAGTACTTC. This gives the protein CASSLGLAGTLQETQYF.